This TCR beta chain emerged from a study of cytomegalovirus exposure and HLA in healthy donors. As for the study in general: Prior work identified under 130 million unique TCR beta sequences in approximately 180 million T cells. General observations from the study: By HLA locus, TCR association rates varied in a later analysis, with DRB1 showing the most and HLA-C the fewest. Most TCR beta V segments were productive about 90% or about 30% of the time in an earlier analysis.

To note about this clone: The antigen remains undetermined.

V shed 1 base and J 5 bases; nucleotides not matched to a gene: 4. Germline values: CDR1 SGHNT, CDR2 YENEEA. The CDR3 has 16 amino acids. Vbeta (60) and Jbeta (13) primers were used in the PCR. TCRdb's table, derived via immunoSEQ multiplex PCR, lists solely in-frame clones and lacks some. The sample holds approximately 140,000 clones; 82% are singletons and the top ten take approximately 2.4%. Specimen: PBMCs. The TCR sequence derives from a male donor in good health and CMV-seronegative. The chain employs TRBV11-3 and TRBJ2-1; 11 bases agree with TRBD2. The CDR3 bases are TGTGCCAGCAGCTTAGCCGGGACTAGCGGTAACAATGAGCAGTTCTTC. Residues: CASSLAGTSGNNEQFF.